This T cell receptor beta chain was observed in a study of regulatory T cells in long-lasting Graves disease. Indicated time point: newly diagnosed GD, antithyroid drugs for less than 3 months. The authors made the TCR library using RNA they extracted from PBMCs. This clonotype has only a few counts. The antigen is undetermined. This CDR3 has 11 residues. Germline CDR1 SNHLY, CDR2 FYNNEI. Trimming stripped 7 bases from V and 3 bases from J, with 7 bases between. Study observations and caveats: Relative to newly diagnosed Graves' patients, persistent ones had lower TCR diversity.

To make TCR beta libraries, researchers used iRepertoire HTBI primers and Arm-PCR of CDR3 regions. TCRdb redid the calling of the multiplex PCR reads with MiXCR, one entry per CDR3 protein. In the table there are some 500,000 distinct CDR3 sequences, about 15% of which are singletons. Separately, the same data were catalogued under a study of T cells in Graves' hyperthyroidism and ophthalmopathy. As that report states: The HTBI primer set served for first-round RT-PCR of the TCR CDR3.

Here the sequenced sample was peripheral blood mononuclear cells (PBMCs), taken at new diagnosis, from a patient treated with antithyroid drugs. The TCR sequence derives from a woman aged 40-65 years with Graves disease. The V and J genes are TRBV2 and TRBJ2-7; D unclear. The CDR3 nucleotides read TGTGCCAGCATGATTGGCTACGAGCAGTACTTC. Residues: CASMIGYEQYF.